These 10 T cell receptor beta chains were sequenced from one sample in a study of OX40 agonist ivuxolimab in advanced cancers. Sequencing was performed with immunoSEQ multiplex PCR; in TCRdb, only in-frame clones are kept and a portion is missing. The table lists around 82,000 clones, around nine tenths of them singletons. The sample was CD4+ or CD8+ T cells sorted from blood, taken in a trial of the OX40 agonist ivuxolimab. The receptors shown here come from an adult with an advanced solid tumor such as melanoma, head and neck, liver or kidney cancer.

This rearrangement joins TRBV5-1 to TRBJ1-3; 7 positions agree with TRBD1. This CDR3 spans 16 amino acids. Trimming took 4 bases from V and 0 from J; bases not matched to a gene: 7. Germline values: CDR1 SGHRS, CDR2 YFSETQ. The CDR3 sequence: CASSPGTVRSGNTIYF. CDR3 nucleotide sequence: TGCGCCAGCAGCCCTGGGACAGTCCGCTCTGGAAACACCATATATTTT.

V usage is TRBV2 and J usage is TRBJ1-6; 10 bases are shared with TRBD1. From germline, CDR1 is SNHLY and CDR2 FYNNEI. The CDR3 is made up of 14 amino acids. V lost 6 bases, J lost 13 bases, and 9 bases stayed unmatched. CDR3 protein: CASRTGTGEGPLHF. CDR3 DNA: TGTGCCAGCAGGACCGGGACAGGGGAAGGTCCCCTCCACTTT. The whole variable domain, remainder taken from reference TRBV2 and TRBJ1-6, is EPEVTQTPSHQVTQMGQEVILRCVPISNHLYFYWYRQILGQKVEFLVSFYNNEISEKSEIFDDQFSVERPDGSNFTLKIRSTKLEDSAMYFCASRTGTGEGPLHFGNGTRLTVT.

This chain joins TRBV18 and TRBJ1-5; 12 bases match TRBD1. The CDR3 is 16 residues long. The germline CDR1 and CDR2 sequences are KGHSH and LQKENI. V lost 3 bases and J lost 6; bases outside the gene matches: 6. The CDR3 region is CASSPGTGGRAQPQHF. The DNA for the CDR3 is TGTGCCAGCTCACCCGGGACAGGGGGCAGGGCTCAGCCCCAGCATTTT.

The chain is built from TRBV7-3 and TRBJ2-1; D remains ambiguous. V lost 3 bases to trimming and J lost 8 bases, with 11 bases between them. The CDR3 contains 13 residues. Germline V lookup: CDR1 SGHTA, CDR2 FQGTGA. The chain's CDR3 is CASSFSSRDEQFF. Here the CDR3 DNA reads TGTGCCAGCAGCTTCTCCTCTAGGGATGAGCAGTTCTTC.

This rearrangement joins TRBV4-1 to TRBJ1-2; a weak D match, TRBD1 (6 bases). This CDR3 contains 15 residues. From germline, CDR1 is MGHRA and CDR2 YSYEKL. Trimming took off 3 bases at V and 6 bases at J, with 17 bases between the two ends. In DNA form, the CDR3 reads TGCGCCAGCAGCCAGAAACAGGGTTTTAGGGATGGCTACACCTTC. Encoded protein: CASSQKQGFRDGYTF.

CDR3 coding DNA: TGTGCCAGTAGTGTGACCAACAGCAATCAGCCCCAGCATTTT. This gives the protein CASSVTNSNQPQHF. The genes are TRBV19 and TRBJ1-5; the D is unclear. The CDR3 contains 14 residues. Trimming stripped 5 bases from V and 1 base from J, with 9 bases between. The V gene's germline CDR1 is LNHDA and CDR2 SQIVND (reference sequence).

This clone was counted a single time. The chain has TRBV21-1 and TRBJ1-5; the DNA was not used to check the table's D call, TRBD1. TRBV21-1 is a pseudogene locus. The CDR3 is made up of 14 amino acids. DNA for the CDR3: TGTGCCAGCATTTGGGACAGGGTGGGACAGCCCCAGCATTTT. It codes for CASIWDRVGQPQHF.

The rearrangement links TRBV11-2 to TRBJ1-4, with TRBD1 matching over 8 bases. The junction had 11 bases not matched to a gene; V was cut back by 5 bases and J by 6 bases. Per the germline V gene, CDR1 is SGHAT and CDR2 is FQNNGV. This CDR3 spans 16 amino acids. CDR3 coding DNA: TGTGCCAGCAGCGCACAGACAGGGGCGGGGGATGAAAAACTGTTTTTT. Protein sequence: CASSAQTGAGDEKLFF.

This chain connects TRBV5-1 to TRBJ2-2; D unclear. CDR1 is SGHRS and CDR2 is YFSETQ in the germline V gene. The V and J ends lost 4 bases and 9 bases respectively, with 13 bases between them. CDR3 length: 13 amino acids. The CDR3 loop reads CASSPEVFRELFF. For the CDR3, the DNA is TGCGCCAGCAGCCCGGAAGTGTTCCGGGAGCTGTTTTTT.

This sequence joins TRBV7-8 and TRBJ1-5; possible D gene TRBD1, 6 bases. Germline V lookup: CDR1 SGHVS, CDR2 FQNEAQ. This CDR3 is built from 15 residues. Trimming cost V 1 base and J 4 bases, with 11 bases left between them. The CDR3 nucleotides read TGTGCCAGCAGCTTAGGCCAGGGGAGTAATCAGCCCCAGCATTTT. It specifies CASSLGQGSNQPQHF.